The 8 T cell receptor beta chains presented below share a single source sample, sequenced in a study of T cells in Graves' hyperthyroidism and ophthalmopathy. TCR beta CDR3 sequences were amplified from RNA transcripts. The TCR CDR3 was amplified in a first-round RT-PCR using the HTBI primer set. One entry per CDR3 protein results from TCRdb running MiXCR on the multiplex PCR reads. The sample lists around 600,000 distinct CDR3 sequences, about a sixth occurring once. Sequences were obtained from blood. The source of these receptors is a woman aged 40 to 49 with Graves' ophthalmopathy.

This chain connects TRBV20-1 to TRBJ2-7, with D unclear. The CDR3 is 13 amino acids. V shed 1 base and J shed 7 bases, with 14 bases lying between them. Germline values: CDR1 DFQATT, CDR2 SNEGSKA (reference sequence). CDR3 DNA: TGCAGTGCTAGAGCCCCCCTTGGGATGGAGCAGTACTTC. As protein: CSARAPLGMEQYF.

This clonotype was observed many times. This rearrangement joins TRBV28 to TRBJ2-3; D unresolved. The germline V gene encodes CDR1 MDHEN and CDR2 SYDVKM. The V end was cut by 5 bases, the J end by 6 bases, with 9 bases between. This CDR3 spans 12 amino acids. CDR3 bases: TGTGCCAGCAGTACCAGCCTGGATACGCAGTATTTT. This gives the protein CASSTSLDTQYF.

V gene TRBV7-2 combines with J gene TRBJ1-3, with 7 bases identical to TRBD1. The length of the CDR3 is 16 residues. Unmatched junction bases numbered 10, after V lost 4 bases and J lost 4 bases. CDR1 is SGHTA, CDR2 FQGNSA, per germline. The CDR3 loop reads CASSYPKRQGGNTIYF. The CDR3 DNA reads TGTGCCAGCAGCTACCCGAAAAGACAGGGCGGAAACACCATATATTTT.

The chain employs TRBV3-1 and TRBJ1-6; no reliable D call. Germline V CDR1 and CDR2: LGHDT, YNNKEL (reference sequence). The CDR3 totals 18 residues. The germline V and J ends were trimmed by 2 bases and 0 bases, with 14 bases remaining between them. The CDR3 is CASSQFGGVRSYNSPLHF. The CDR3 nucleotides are TGTGCCAGCAGCCAATTTGGAGGAGTCCGCTCCTATAATTCACCCCTCCACTTT.

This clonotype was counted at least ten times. The CDR3 DNA follows: TGTGCCAGCAGCACACCATTAGGGCGCGATAGCACAGATACGCAGTATTTT. It is translated as CASSTPLGRDSTDTQYF. V usage is TRBV13 and J usage is TRBJ2-3; D gene unclear. The V gene's germline CDR1 is PRHDT and CDR2 FYEKMQ (reference sequence). With 5 bases removed from V and 0 bases from J, the gap between germline ends came to 18 bases. The CDR3 contains 17 residues.

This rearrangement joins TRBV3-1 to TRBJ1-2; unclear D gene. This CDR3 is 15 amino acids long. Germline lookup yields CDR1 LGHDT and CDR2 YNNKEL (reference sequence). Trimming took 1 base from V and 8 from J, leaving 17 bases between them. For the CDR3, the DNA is TGTGCCAGCAGCCAAGGAAACGTGGGTTCCGGAGGCTACACCTTC. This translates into CASSQGNVGSGGYTF.

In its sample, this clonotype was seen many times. Here the CDR3 reads CSARRGGGQETQYF. The CDR3 DNA reads TGCAGTGCTCGACGGGGGGGAGGCCAAGAGACCCAGTACTTC. V usage is TRBV20-1 and J usage is TRBJ2-5, with 8 bases fitting TRBD2. CDR1 is DFQATT and CDR2 is SNEGSKA in the germline V gene (reference sequence). The ends lost 5 bases at V and 1 base at J; junction bases unmatched: 6. The CDR3 contains 14 residues.

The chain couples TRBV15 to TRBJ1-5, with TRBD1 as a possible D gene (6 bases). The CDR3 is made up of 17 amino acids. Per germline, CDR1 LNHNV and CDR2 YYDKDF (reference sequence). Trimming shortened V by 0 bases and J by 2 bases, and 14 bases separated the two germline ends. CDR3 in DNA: TGTGCCACCAGCAGAGATACAGGGCGGGGTGGCAATCAGCCCCAGCATTTT. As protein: CATSRDTGRGGNQPQHF.